The sample holds a few counts of the clone carrying this T cell receptor (beta chain). This sample is drawn from a study of T-cell reconstitution after alpha-beta-depleted transplantation in children. For TCRbeta, the library was prepared with unique molecular identifiers. Each CDR3 protein gets one entry after TCRdb re-called the PCR reads with MiXCR. Of approximately 350,000 distinct CDR3 sequences listed, 10% to 15% are singletons. The V gene lost 1 base and the J gene lost 0 bases, with 7 bases spanning the gap. CDR3 length: 15 residues. This TCR was recovered from a human donor who donated a stem cell graft to a child with Fanconi anemia. The sequenced sample was PBMCs, obtained from the stem cell graft. The rearrangement uses TRBV12-3 or TRBV12-4 and TRBJ1-3, with D unclear. The CDR3 here is CASSLETDSGNTIYF. The CDR3 nucleotides are TGTGCCAGCAGTTTAGAAACAGACTCTGGAAACACCATATATTTT.